This T cell receptor beta chain is drawn from a study of blood T cell repertoires in COVID-19 (dated by TCRdb to the early 2020s). About the study as a whole: Collaborator samples came from the United States, Italy and Spain and covered acute and convalescent phases of COVID-19. The prospective study material was composed of cDNA or gDNA derived from T cells, B-cell-depleted T cells, or PBMCs. The dataset comprised deeply sampled blood TCRbeta repertoires from subjects exposed to, actively infected with, or recovered from COVID-19. The repertoires were released in a freely available public database intended as a resource for research on the immune response to SARS-CoV-2. The samples were drawn from two sources: the first 160 participants of the ongoing ImmuneRACE study, and 1,000 to 1,500 subjects contributed by 6 global collaborators. Nearly every sample came with metadata listing a de-identified subject ID, COVID-19 status, age in years and sex. Where available, HLA class I and class II types were taken from metadata supplied by the sample provider and were not determined by assay-based typing.

From cysteine to phenylalanine, the CDR3 is 12 amino acids long. Left in the record is the CDR3 DNA by itself, 36 bases read in frame from the first base. The V end loses 2 bases and the J end loses 6 bases, and a stretch of 7 bases separates them. The full study reports these points: Clinical and demographic metadata were provided uncurated, with the amount varying by source and participant.

TCRbeta CDR3 regions were amplified from genomic DNA by means of the immunoSEQ Assay, a bias-controlled multiplex PCR. Regarding the original processing steps: Within the assay, amplification of reference gene primers was used to estimate how many nucleated cells each sample contained. To quantify the absolute abundance of each unique TCRbeta CDR3 rearrangement, sequence reads were collapsed and filtered. For each sample, productive Simpson clonality was calculated by taking the square root of Simpson's diversity index across productive rearrangements. The table was pulled from immuneACCESS by TCRdb, which kept in-frame rearrangements only. Such tables lose some clones; where checked, under half of the loss comes from unresolved V genes, and the rest has no known cause. V and J calls and clone size are copied from that table; D and trimming were computed from the DNA. In all, the sample holds over 130,000 clones, and 84% of those were seen once. Together, the top ten hold around 3.7% of the sample.

Concerning this clone: Its antigen is currently not known. Base qualities are not recorded, but no much larger clone differs from it by a single base.

Enrolling through a virtual design, the prospective study's participants ranged in age from roughly 18 to 95 years and lived across some 23 United States geographic areas. In the prospective study, participants were assigned to cohorts based on the clinical history participants reported in a screening survey and a study questionnaire. Each participant in the prospective study had whole blood, serum and a nasopharyngeal or oropharyngeal swab collected by mobile phlebotomists. Prospective study participants could optionally give additional blood draws and questionnaires over an approximately two-month period. Before DNA extraction, blood samples from the prospective study were shipped at room temperature or frozen.

The chain is assembled from TRBV12-3 or TRBV12-4 and TRBJ1-2; matching of 5 bases hints at TRBD1 as the D gene. The receptor was isolated from a woman aged 45-60 years with acute COVID-19. Sequencing input: PBMCs or T cells enriched from blood (not recorded which). Here is the DNA: TGTGCCAGCAGTTTACGCAGGGATGGCTACACCTTC. The translation is CASSLRRDGYTF.